This T cell receptor beta chain was documented in a study of T cell responses to AZD1222 COVID-19 vaccine. Germline trimming cut 7 bases from V and 2 bases from J; bases unmatched to any gene: 4. Germline assignment: CDR1 MDHEN and CDR2 SYDVKM. The CDR3 has 14 amino acids. Profiled with immunoSEQ multiplex PCR; TCRdb holds only in-frame clones, not every one. This table has 15,000 to 20,000 clones, just under 90% appearing once. V and J are TRBV28 and TRBJ1-5, with 8 bases fitting TRBD1. The material was peripheral blood, obtained 28 days after the second AZD1222 dose. This clonotype originated in an adult who received the AZD1222 COVID-19 vaccine. The CDR3 protein is CASTPTGGNQPQHF. CDR3 DNA sequence: TGTGCCAGCACCCCGACAGGGGGCAATCAGCCCCAGCATTTT.